This T cell receptor (beta chain) was sequenced for a study of T cell repertoires in cytomegalovirus infection. The wider study: An indication of both CMV infection and matching HLA type came from public TCR beta signatures.

TCRdb used MiXCR to reprocess the reads, holding one entry per CDR3 protein. The data show hundreds of thousands of distinct CDR3 sequences, roughly a sixth seen once. Per the germline V gene, CDR1 is SNHLY and CDR2 is FYNNEI. J was trimmed by 9 bases and V by 9 bases; bases with no gene match: 19. The CDR3 is 15 residues long. Worth noting for this clonotype: Its antigen is not known.

Broader study findings: Pooled public TCR beta family frequency picked out CMV carriers with the relevant HLA. The ex vivo response showed dominance by HLA-C-restricted CMV-specific TCR beta clonotypes.

The sequenced material came from PBMCs. V is TRBV2 and J is TRBJ2-5, with 7 bases aligning to TRBD1. This TCR derives from a human donor in good health (CMV status not recorded). Some clones in this sample may be carry-over from other donors' samples. DNA for the CDR3: TGTGCCAGTATGCACGACAGGGTGCGAGCCATCCCCCAGTACTTC. Translated, it gives CASMHDRVRAIPQYF.